The 12 T cell receptor beta chains listed next were all sequenced from one sample in a study of blood T cells in healthy people across ages. The second PCR ran roughly 7 to 12 cycles with a sample-barcoded 5' primer and J-beta primers. TCRdb processed the 5' RACE reads anew with MiXCR; each CDR3 protein has one entry. Among 1,800,000 or so distinct CDR3 sequences listed, about two fifths were seen once. The sequenced material came from blood. Receptors were obtained from a human donor in good health.

The rearrangement joins TRBV9 to TRBJ2-4; D gene unclear. The DNA matches TRBJ2-7 better at its end, which makes the J call doubtful. This CDR3 has 14 residues. In germline, CDR1 is SGDLS, CDR2 YYNGEE. DNA for the CDR3: TGTGCCAGCAGCGTAGGGTACAGAGACTACGAGCAGTACTTC. Translating it yields CASSVGYRDYEQYF.

V gene TRBV27 combines with J gene TRBJ2-1; 7 bases match TRBD2. Germline V CDR1 and CDR2: MNHEY, SMNVEV (reference sequence). The CDR3 spans 11 residues. V was pared by 8 bases and J by 9 bases, with 4 bases of the junction left unmatched. CDR3 sequence: CASQRLAEQFF. The CDR3 DNA follows: TGTGCCAGCCAAAGACTAGCTGAGCAGTTCTTC.

V gene TRBV7-9 combines with J gene TRBJ2-3, with D perhaps TRBD2 (5 bases). CDR3 length equals 16 residues. Per the germline V gene, CDR1 is SEHNR and CDR2 is FQNEAQ (reference sequence). V was trimmed by 3 bases and J by 6 bases, leaving 19 bases between them. The CDR3: CASSLETRRPTDTQYF. Written as DNA, the CDR3 is TGTGCCAGCAGCTTGGAGACCAGGAGGCCTACCGATACGCAGTATTTT. The variable domain in full, completed from reference TRBV7-9 and TRBJ2-3, reads DTGVSQNPRHKITKRGQNVTFRCDPISEHNRLYWYRQTLGQGPEFLTYFQNEAQLEKSRLLSDRFSAERPKGSFSTLEIQRTEQGDSAMYLCASSLETRRPTDTQYFGPGTRLTVL.

The chain couples TRBV7-2 to TRBJ2-5; 9 bases map to TRBD2. CDR1 and CDR2 from the germline V gene are SGHTA and FQGNSA. J gave up 4 bases and V 5 bases, and 14 bases lay outside the gene matches. The CDR3 totals 17 residues. The CDR3 sequence is CASSPQLSGGLLETQYF. The CDR3 DNA sequence: TGTGCCAGCAGCCCACAACTAAGCGGGGGGCTCTTAGAGACCCAGTACTTC.

This clonotype has only a few counts. The chain uses TRBV20-1 and TRBJ2-4; D is perhaps TRBD1 (6 bases). The last part of the DNA fits TRBJ2-5 better; the J call may be wrong. The CDR3 consists of 13 residues. Germline V lookup: CDR1 DFQATT, CDR2 SNEGSKA (reference sequence). The CDR3 is CSASSQGEETQYF. For the CDR3, the DNA is TGCAGTGCTTCCTCACAGGGCGAAGAGACCCAGTACTTC.

V usage is TRBV6-1 and J usage is TRBJ2-3; D unclear. Trimming removed 3 bases from V and 3 bases from J, with 13 bases in between. This CDR3 has 15 amino acids. Germline values: CDR1 MNHNS, CDR2 SASEGT. CDR3 DNA: TGTGCCAGCAGTGAGTGGACCAAGGAAACAGATACGCAGTATTTT. Protein sequence: CASSEWTKETDTQYF.

This clonotype occurred a few times. V usage is TRBV10-3 and J usage is TRBJ2-7, with TRBD1 matching 7 bases. The CDR3 contains 18 residues. CDR1 ENHRY and CDR2 SYGVKD come from the germline V gene. Trimming cost V 0 bases and J 0 bases; bases outside gene matches: 11. CDR3 nucleotide sequence: TGTGCCATCAGTGAGTCGGGGTTTGGGGACAGACTCTCCTACGAGCAGTACTTC. This codes for CAISESGFGDRLSYEQYF.

A few counts support this clonotype. This chain joins TRBV27 and TRBJ2-3, with D tentatively TRBD1 (5 bases). Trimming shortened V by 5 bases and J by 1 base, and 16 bases separated the two germline ends. The CDR3 extends over 16 amino acids. CDR1 and CDR2 (germline): MNHEY, SMNVEV (reference sequence). The DNA for the CDR3 is TGTGCCAGCAGTACGACCTGGGGCTATGGCACAGATACGCAGTATTTT. This encodes CASSTTWGYGTDTQYF.

The rearrangement links TRBV2 to TRBJ2-2; 7 bases are shared with TRBD1. Germline values: CDR1 SNHLY, CDR2 FYNNEI. This CDR3 spans 14 amino acids. J was trimmed by 3 bases and V by 8 bases; bases with no gene match: 6. DNA of the CDR3: TGTGCCAGCGTGACAGGGCCTTACACCGGGGAGCTGTTTTTT. This codes for CASVTGPYTGELFF. The full variable domain, with the rest looked up from reference TRBV2 and TRBJ2-2, is EPEVTQTPSHQVTQMGQEVILRCVPISNHLYFYWYRQILGQKVEFLVSFYNNEISEKSEIFDDQFSVERPDGSNFTLKIRSTKLEDSAMYFCASVTGPYTGELFFGEGSRLTVL.

The CDR3 reads CASSLGLGRGGYEQFF. In DNA form, the CDR3 reads TGTGCCAGCAGCCTAGGTTTAGGGCGGGGGGGCTATGAGCAGTTCTTC. The chain links TRBV7-2 to TRBJ2-1, with 9 nucleotides matching TRBD2. The V and J ends lost 5 bases and 8 bases, in that order; junction bases with no gene match: 13. Germline V CDR1 and CDR2: SGHTA, FQGNSA. The CDR3 is made up of 16 amino acids.

V and J are TRBV12-5 and TRBJ2-3; 7 positions match TRBD2. Per germline, CDR1 LGHNT and CDR2 FRNRAP. The CDR3 covers 14 residues. The V and J ends lost 5 bases and 5 bases, in that order; junction bases with no gene match: 7. The CDR3 region is CASGPRGGLDTQYF. CDR3 bases: TGTGCTAGTGGTCCCCGGGGAGGGCTAGATACGCAGTATTTT.

This clonotype was seen only a few times. The V gene is TRBV12-3 or TRBV12-4, the J gene TRBJ1-2; D remains ambiguous. V was cut by 1 base and J by 8 bases, with 14 bases left in between. The CDR3 runs to 14 residues. The CDR3 bases are TGTGCCAGCAGTTTAGGTCATGTGCGATCCGGCTACACCTTC. Encoded protein: CASSLGHVRSGYTF.